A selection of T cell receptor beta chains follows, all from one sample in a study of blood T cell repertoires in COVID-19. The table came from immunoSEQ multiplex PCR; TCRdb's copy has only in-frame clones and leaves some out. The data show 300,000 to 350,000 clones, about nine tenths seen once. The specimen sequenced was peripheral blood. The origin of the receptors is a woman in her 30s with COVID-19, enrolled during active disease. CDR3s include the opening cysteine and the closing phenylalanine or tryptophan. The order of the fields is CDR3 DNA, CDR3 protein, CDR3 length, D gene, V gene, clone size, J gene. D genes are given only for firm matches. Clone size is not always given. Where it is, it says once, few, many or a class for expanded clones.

cdr3_nt: TGTGCCAGCAGCTTAGACAGGATTGGCCAGCCCCAGCATTTT; cdr3_aa: CASSLDRIGQPQHF; cdr3_length: 14; d_call: -; v_call: TRBV7-9; clone_size: -; j_call: TRBJ1-5
cdr3_nt: TGTGCCAGCACCGTCCCACAGGGCGACTATGGCTACACCTTC; cdr3_aa: CASTVPQGDYGYTF; cdr3_length: 14; d_call: -; v_call: TRBV7-9; clone_size: -; j_call: TRBJ1-2
cdr3_nt: TGTGCCACCAGCAGAAATACGGGACAGGTTACCGATGAGCAGTTCTTC; cdr3_aa: CATSRNTGQVTDEQFF; cdr3_length: 16; d_call: TRBD1; v_call: TRBV15; clone_size: -; j_call: TRBJ2-1
cdr3_nt: TGTGCCAGCAGCTTCGGAGGGACGGCTAATGAAAAACTGTTTTTT; cdr3_aa: CASSFGGTANEKLFF; cdr3_length: 15; d_call: -; v_call: TRBV5-4; clone_size: -; j_call: TRBJ1-4
cdr3_nt: TGTGCCAGTAGTGTGGCTGGTCGGGGCAATCAGCCCCAGCATTTT; cdr3_aa: CASSVAGRGNQPQHF; cdr3_length: 15; d_call: -; v_call: TRBV19; clone_size: -; j_call: TRBJ1-5
cdr3_nt: TGTGCCAGCAGGTTTTTTGGGGGCGCAAATATCACTGAAGCTTTCTTT; cdr3_aa: CASRFFGGANITEAFF; cdr3_length: 16; d_call: -; v_call: TRBV2; clone_size: -; j_call: TRBJ1-1
cdr3_nt: TGTGCCAGCAGTCCCGAGCGGGGGTTGGCAGATACGCAGTATTTT; cdr3_aa: CASSPERGLADTQYF; cdr3_length: 15; d_call: TRBD2; v_call: TRBV28; clone_size: -; j_call: TRBJ2-3
cdr3_nt: TGTGCCACCAGGGAAGGGGCCATCTCTGGGGCCAACGTCCTGACTTTC; cdr3_aa: CATREGAISGANVLTF; cdr3_length: 16; d_call: -; v_call: TRBV19; clone_size: -; j_call: TRBJ2-6
cdr3_nt: TGTGCCAGCACCTATTTACTGGGGGGAGAGACCCAGTACTTC; cdr3_aa: CASTYLLGGETQYF; cdr3_length: 14; d_call: -; v_call: TRBV6-5; clone_size: -; j_call: TRBJ2-5
cdr3_nt: TGTGCCAGCAGCGCCAGGGGGAACACTGAAGCTTTCTTT; cdr3_aa: CASSARGNTEAFF; cdr3_length: 13; d_call: -; v_call: TRBV3-1/TRBV3-2; clone_size: -; j_call: TRBJ1-1
cdr3_nt: TGTGCCAGCAGCCCCGGGACTTCTAAGGTCACTGAAGCTTTCTTT; cdr3_aa: CASSPGTSKVTEAFF; cdr3_length: 15; d_call: -; v_call: TRBV7-2; clone_size: -; j_call: TRBJ1-1
cdr3_nt: TGTGCCAGCAGCCAAGATGTCAGGGCTTCCAATCAGCCCCAGCATTTT; cdr3_aa: CASSQDVRASNQPQHF; cdr3_length: 16; d_call: -; v_call: TRBV4-2; clone_size: -; j_call: TRBJ1-5
cdr3_nt: TGCGCCAGCAGCTTATGGCAGGGAACTGAAGCTTTCTTT; cdr3_aa: CASSLWQGTEAFF; cdr3_length: 13; d_call: -; v_call: TRBV5-1; clone_size: -; j_call: TRBJ1-1
cdr3_nt: TGTGCCAGCAGCTTGCATCCGGGGAACTATGGCTACACCTTC; cdr3_aa: CASSLHPGNYGYTF; cdr3_length: 14; d_call: -; v_call: TRBV5-5; clone_size: -; j_call: TRBJ1-2
cdr3_nt: TGTGCCAGCAGCTTGGGACAGGGGTATAATTCACCCCTCCACTTT; cdr3_aa: CASSLGQGYNSPLHF; cdr3_length: 15; d_call: TRBD1; v_call: TRBV5-8; clone_size: once; j_call: TRBJ1-6
cdr3_nt: TGTGCCAGCAGTCCTCTTGCGGGGCCCGTCGGCAATCAGCCCCAGCATTTT; cdr3_aa: CASSPLAGPVGNQPQHF; cdr3_length: 17; d_call: -; v_call: TRBV6-6; clone_size: -; j_call: TRBJ1-5
cdr3_nt: TGTGCCAGCGGGGAGGCTTGGCGCATTCAGTACTTC; cdr3_aa: CASGEAWRIQYF; cdr3_length: 12; d_call: -; v_call: TRBV6-5; clone_size: -; j_call: TRBJ2-4
cdr3_nt: TGCGCCAGCAGCTTGCAAGGTAGCGGGGGGGCCAATGAGCAGTTCTTC; cdr3_aa: CASSLQGSGGANEQFF; cdr3_length: 16; d_call: TRBD2; v_call: TRBV5-1; clone_size: once; j_call: TRBJ2-1
cdr3_nt: TGTGCCAGCAGCTCGCTTCTAGACAATGAGCAGTTCTTC; cdr3_aa: CASSSLLDNEQFF; cdr3_length: 13; d_call: -; v_call: TRBV11-2; clone_size: -; j_call: TRBJ2-1
cdr3_nt: TGCGCCAGCAGCTCCGGACAGGGGACCGGGGAGCTGTTTTTT; cdr3_aa: CASSSGQGTGELFF; cdr3_length: 14; d_call: TRBD1; v_call: TRBV5-1; clone_size: -; j_call: TRBJ2-2
cdr3_nt: TGTGCCAGCAGCTTGGGGGAGCGGGGCACAGATACGCAGTATTTT; cdr3_aa: CASSLGERGTDTQYF; cdr3_length: 15; d_call: -; v_call: TRBV11-3; clone_size: -; j_call: TRBJ2-3
cdr3_nt: TGTGCCAGCAGCTCCGGGACAGGGAGGGAAAAACTGTTTTTT; cdr3_aa: CASSSGTGREKLFF; cdr3_length: 14; d_call: TRBD1; v_call: TRBV7-9; clone_size: -; j_call: TRBJ1-4
cdr3_nt: TGTGCCAGCAGCAGATTGGACAGGAACGATCAGCCCCAGCATTTT; cdr3_aa: CASSRLDRNDQPQHF; cdr3_length: 15; d_call: TRBD1; v_call: TRBV5-6; clone_size: -; j_call: TRBJ1-5
cdr3_nt: TGCGCCAGCAGCTATAGCGGGGGGGTATCCTACGAGCAGTACTTC; cdr3_aa: CASSYSGGVSYEQYF; cdr3_length: 15; d_call: TRBD2; v_call: TRBV5-1; clone_size: -; j_call: TRBJ2-7
cdr3_nt: TGTGCCATCAGTGAGTCGTGGGCAGGAATGAGCTCCTACAATGAGCAGTTCTTC; cdr3_aa: CAISESWAGMSSYNEQFF; cdr3_length: 18; d_call: -; v_call: TRBV10-3; clone_size: -; j_call: TRBJ2-1
cdr3_nt: TGTGCCAGCAGTTTAGATGGGACACAAACGAAAAACTATGGCTACACCTTC; cdr3_aa: CASSLDGTQTKNYGYTF; cdr3_length: 17; d_call: -; v_call: TRBV27; clone_size: -; j_call: TRBJ1-2
cdr3_nt: TGTGCCAGCAGGGACAGGGGATATAGCAATCAGCCCCAGCATTTT; cdr3_aa: CASRDRGYSNQPQHF; cdr3_length: 15; d_call: TRBD1; v_call: TRBV2; clone_size: -; j_call: TRBJ1-5
cdr3_nt: TGCGCCAGCAGCTTGGCCGGGACAGGGAACACTGAAGCTTTCTTT; cdr3_aa: CASSLAGTGNTEAFF; cdr3_length: 15; d_call: TRBD1; v_call: TRBV5-1; clone_size: -; j_call: TRBJ1-1
cdr3_nt: TGTGCCAGCAGCCCAGGACAGGGGGCGTTACGGCTTACTGAAGCTTTCTTT; cdr3_aa: CASSPGQGALRLTEAFF; cdr3_length: 17; d_call: TRBD1; v_call: TRBV7-9; clone_size: once; j_call: TRBJ1-1
cdr3_nt: TGTGCCGCGGGGGCGGGTGAAGAGACCCAGTACTTC; cdr3_aa: CAAGAGEETQYF; cdr3_length: 12; d_call: -; v_call: TRBV5-5; clone_size: -; j_call: TRBJ2-5
cdr3_nt: TGTGCCAGTAGATTGGGCAGGGGGCCGGGTGGCTACACCTTC; cdr3_aa: CASRLGRGPGGYTF; cdr3_length: 14; d_call: TRBD1; v_call: TRBV19; clone_size: -; j_call: TRBJ1-2
cdr3_nt: TGTGCCAGCAGCCACGGACAGGCAACCTACGAGCAGTACTTC; cdr3_aa: CASSHGQATYEQYF; cdr3_length: 14; d_call: TRBD1; v_call: TRBV3-1/TRBV3-2; clone_size: -; j_call: TRBJ2-7
cdr3_nt: TGCGCCAGCAGCTTGGTCGGCGGTGAAAAACTGTTTTTT; cdr3_aa: CASSLVGGEKLFF; cdr3_length: 13; d_call: -; v_call: TRBV5-1; clone_size: once; j_call: TRBJ1-4
cdr3_nt: TGTGCCAGCAGCTCGTCTAACTATGGCTACACCTTC; cdr3_aa: CASSSSNYGYTF; cdr3_length: 12; d_call: -; v_call: TRBV5-6; clone_size: -; j_call: TRBJ1-2
cdr3_nt: TGTGCCACCAGCAGAGAAAGAGTTGATGAGCAGTTCTTC; cdr3_aa: CATSRERVDEQFF; cdr3_length: 13; d_call: -; v_call: TRBV15; clone_size: -; j_call: TRBJ2-1
cdr3_nt: TGCGCCAGCAGGAAAACAGGGGGCGAGGACACTGAAGCTTTCTTT; cdr3_aa: CASRKTGGEDTEAFF; cdr3_length: 15; d_call: TRBD1; v_call: TRBV5-1; clone_size: -; j_call: TRBJ1-1
cdr3_nt: TGTGCCAGCAGCTTGCTTAACTATGGCTACACCTTC; cdr3_aa: CASSLLNYGYTF; cdr3_length: 12; d_call: -; v_call: TRBV5-4; clone_size: -; j_call: TRBJ1-2
cdr3_nt: TGTGCCAGCAGTAGGGACCGACTAGCGGGTTCACCCCTCCACTTT; cdr3_aa: CASSRDRLAGSPLHF; cdr3_length: 15; d_call: -; v_call: TRBV6-2/TRBV6-3; clone_size: -; j_call: TRBJ1-6
cdr3_nt: TGTGCCAGCAGCTTAGTCGGGAGGTATGGCTACACCTTC; cdr3_aa: CASSLVGRYGYTF; cdr3_length: 13; d_call: -; v_call: TRBV7-9; clone_size: -; j_call: TRBJ1-2
cdr3_nt: TGTGCCAGTAGAGGAGCTACAGGGTCACCCACCGGGGAGCTGTTTTTT; cdr3_aa: CASRGATGSPTGELFF; cdr3_length: 16; d_call: -; v_call: TRBV19; clone_size: few; j_call: TRBJ2-2
cdr3_nt: TGCAGCGTTTGGGGGGGCTCCTACAATGAGCAGTTCTTC; cdr3_aa: CSVWGGSYNEQFF; cdr3_length: 13; d_call: TRBD2; v_call: TRBV29-1; clone_size: -; j_call: TRBJ2-1
cdr3_nt: TGTGCCAGCAGCTTACCGACGGGGAGCACAGATACGCAGTATTTT; cdr3_aa: CASSLPTGSTDTQYF; cdr3_length: 15; d_call: -; v_call: TRBV7-9; clone_size: -; j_call: TRBJ2-3